This T cell receptor beta chain came from a study of cytomegalovirus exposure and HLA in healthy donors. Whole-study context: The Caucasian-associated ancestry cluster held around 76% of roughly 370 genotyped donors.

The CDR3 consists of 16 residues. The germline CDR1 and CDR2 sequences are SGHRS and YFSETQ. J gave up 5 bases and V 4 bases, and 8 bases lay outside the gene matches. Study-wide results and limits: Sequencing depth across donors, presence/absence analyses assumed, was roughly uniform. TCR beta V segments were, for the most part, productive about 87% or about 30% of the time in an earlier analysis. The study carried out a later analysis of TCR beta sequences. It associated 15,000 to 20,000 of them with specific HLA alleles at a false discovery rate of 0.05.

PCR used 60 Vbeta primers and 13 Jbeta primers. The assay was immunoSEQ multiplex PCR, and TCRdb's table has in-frame clones only and misses some. The table shows about 100,000 clones, with around 79% occurring only once. With regard to this clone: Its cognate antigen is unknown.

The sequenced sample consisted of PBMCs. This chain joins TRBV5-1 and TRBJ2-1; 11 bases align to TRBD2. This sequence was found in a male donor in good health and CMV-seropositive. The CDR3 is CASSPISGGVDNEQFF. In DNA, the CDR3 is TGCGCCAGCAGCCCAATTAGCGGGGGGGTAGACAATGAGCAGTTCTTC.